What follows are 6 T cell receptor beta chains derived from one specimen sequenced in a study of T cells in Graves' hyperthyroidism and ophthalmopathy. TCR beta CDR3 regions were amplified from RNA transcripts. Carried out on the TCR CDR3, a first-round RT-PCR used the HTBI primer set. TCRdb itself ran the multiplex PCR reads through MiXCR, one entry per CDR3 protein. Among more than 300,000 distinct CDR3 sequences, approximately 14% were seen once, and the ten largest hold approximately 10%. Sequencing was done on a sample of blood. The receptors here all came from a woman aged 60 to 75 with Graves' hyperthyroidism.

The chain recombines TRBV30 with TRBJ2-2; no firm D call. CDR1 GTSNPN and CDR2 SVGIG come from the germline V gene (reference sequence). The CDR3 covers 14 residues. Trimming stripped 1 base from V and 0 bases from J, with 6 bases between. CDR3 nucleotide sequence: TGTGCCTGGAGTGGGGCTGCGAACACCGGGGAGCTGTTTTTT. It encodes CAWSGAANTGELFF.

This clonotype was recorded many times. The chain joins TRBV6-1 to TRBJ2-7; D is perhaps TRBD1 (5 bases). Germline lookup yields CDR1 MNHNS and CDR2 SASEGT. V lost 4 bases and J lost 0, with 13 bases in between. This CDR3 is built from 15 residues. This chain's CDR3 is CASSVGHSVSYEQYF. CDR3 bases: TGTGCCAGCAGTGTGGGGCACTCCGTCTCCTACGAGCAGTACTTC.

The chain couples TRBV10-3 to TRBJ2-2, with a possible D match to TRBD2 (5 bases). V shed 4 bases and J shed 3 bases, with 12 bases lying between them. In germline, CDR1 is ENHRY, CDR2 SYGVKD. The CDR3 length is 15 residues. The CDR3 here is CAISAGKAYTGELFF. The CDR3 nucleotides read TGTGCCATCAGTGCCGGGAAGGCTTACACCGGGGAGCTGTTTTTT.

This clonotype was counted many times. The V gene is TRBV28, the J gene TRBJ2-7, with D unclear. The germline V gene has CDR1 MDHEN and CDR2 SYDVKM. CDR3 length: 14 residues. V shed 5 bases and J shed 3 bases, with 14 bases lying between them. The CDR3 reads CASSPTDGFYEQYF. In DNA, the CDR3 is TGTGCCAGCAGTCCGACGGACGGTTTCTACGAGCAGTACTTC. The full variable domain, completed using reference TRBV28 and TRBJ2-7, is DVKVTQSSRYLVKRTGEKVFLECVQDMDHENMFWYRQDPGLGLRLIYFSYDVKMKEKGDIPEGYSVSREKKERFSLILESASTNQTSMYLCASSPTDGFYEQYFGPGTRLTVT.

This clonotype was observed a handful of times. V is TRBV2 and J is TRBJ2-2, with 7 positions matching TRBD2. J gave up 4 bases and V 2 bases, and 4 bases lay outside the gene matches. CDR1 SNHLY and CDR2 FYNNEI come from the germline V gene. This CDR3 contains 15 residues. CDR3 DNA sequence: TGTGCCAGCAGTGAAATCGGCGGGGGCACCGGGGAGCTGTTTTTT. Encoded protein: CASSEIGGGTGELFF.

This clonotype was counted between two and nine times. A much larger clone differs by one base, so this may be a read error. The chain employs TRBV28 and TRBJ1-4, with D possibly matching TRBD1 (5 bases). V was shortened by 4 bases and J by 3 bases, with 9 bases between the two germline ends. The CDR3 spans 14 residues. Germline CDR1 reads MDHEN; CDR2 reads SYDVKM. In DNA, the CDR3 is TGTGCCAGCAGTTCAGGGCACCCTAATGAAAAACTGTTTTTT. This encodes CASSSGHPNEKLFF.